The clone carrying this TCR beta chain was picked up many times. Its specificity is unknown. The authors gated naive CD8 T cells as CD8+CD4-CCR7+CD45RA+ for sorting. This entry belongs to a study of molecular identifiers for immune sequencing clone quantification. General study results and limits: Jurkat TCR RNA spiked in from one cell could reportedly be detected among about a million naive cells. In CMV-specific effectors, clones above 20 copies held over 99% of molecules; naive, under 1%. Highly expanded clone sizes could be underestimated through barcode sharing by identical TCR molecules.

TCRdb independently ran MiXCR on the PCR reads; one entry per CDR3 protein. The sample comprises around 480,000 distinct CDR3 sequences, about a fifth of which are singletons, and 0.84% rests with the top ten. The CDR3 is 11 residues long. CDR1 is SGHAT, CDR2 FQNNGV, per germline. Trimming took off 5 bases at V and 6 bases at J, with 5 bases between the two ends. The chain joins TRBV11-2 to TRBJ2-1, with a weak D call TRBD1 (5 bases). The clonotype was recovered from a human donor in good health. Some libraries in this study had Jurkat cell RNA spiked in. The source material was naive CD8+ T cells from blood, with Jurkat cell RNA spiked in. Regarding subset: FACS-sorted CD8+CD4-CCR7+CD45RA+ naive T cells. The CDR3 protein is CASSGANEQFF. The CDR3 DNA reads as TGTGCCAGCAGCGGGGCCAATGAGCAGTTCTTC.